A selection of T cell receptor beta chains follows, all from one sample in a study of shared clonotypes between healthy human individuals. Generated by immunoSEQ multiplex PCR, the TCRdb table keeps only in-frame clones and is missing some. The sample contains about 590,000 clones, about 95% of which appear only once. The sequenced sample consisted of naive CD8+ T cells sorted from blood. These receptors all come from a woman aged 25-40 years in good health. The CDR3 runs from the conserved cysteine through the conserved F or W. D genes are given only for firm matches. Not all rows give a size; the values are once, few, many and, for expanded clones, a class.

cdr3_nt cdr3_aa d_call j_call v_call clone_size
TGTGCCAGCAGGAGCTGGGACGGAGGCAATGAGCAGTTCTTC CASRSWDGGNEQFF NA TRBJ2-1 TRBV28 NA
TGCAGCGTTGAGATGGGACAGGTTATATCCGAGCAGTACTTC CSVEMGQVISEQYF TRBD1 TRBJ2-7 TRBV29-1 NA
TGTGCCAGCAGCTTAGGACTAGCGGGAGGTTTAAATGAGCAGTTCTTC CASSLGLAGGLNEQFF TRBD2 TRBJ2-1 TRBV5-6 NA
TGTGCCAGCAGCTTTGGGGACAGCAATCAGCCCCAGCATTTT CASSFGDSNQPQHF NA TRBJ1-5 TRBV7-9 NA
TGTGCCAGCAGCTTGCTCAGAAGAGGGGCCTACGAGCAGTACTTC CASSLLRRGAYEQYF NA TRBJ2-7 TRBV5-6 NA
TGTGCCAGCAGCTCCCGCCGTGGGGGTCCCAATTCACCCCTCCACTTT CASSSRRGGPNSPLHF NA TRBJ1-6 TRBV28 NA
TGTGCCAGCAGCGTAGTCGGTTACCAGGGGGTAGATACGCAGTATTTT CASSVVGYQGVDTQYF TRBD1 TRBJ2-3 TRBV9 NA
TGTGCCAGCAGCTTCGGGCTCGATGAGCAGTTCTTC CASSFGLDEQFF NA TRBJ2-1 TRBV27 once
TGTGCCAGCAGCTTTGAAGCGGGACCCTACGAGCAGTACTTC CASSFEAGPYEQYF TRBD2 TRBJ2-7 TRBV11-2 NA
TGTGCCAGCAGCACAGGGATGGCTGGGGCCAACGTCCTGACTTTC CASSTGMAGANVLTF NA TRBJ2-6 TRBV27 NA
TGTGCCAGCAGGCTGACAGTTTATAGCAATCAGCCCCAGCATTTT CASRLTVYSNQPQHF NA TRBJ1-5 TRBV28 NA
TGTGCCAGCAGTTTTAGGACTAGCGGGATTAATGAGCAGTTCTTC CASSFRTSGINEQFF TRBD2 TRBJ2-1 TRBV28 NA
TGTGCCAGCAGCTCACACCGGGACAGGGTAATTTTTTCCTACGAGCAGTACTTC CASSSHRDRVIFSYEQYF TRBD1 TRBJ2-7 TRBV7-9 NA
TGTGCCAGCTGGTCGGGAGACTCGTACGAGCAGTACTTC CASWSGDSYEQYF NA TRBJ2-7 TRBV6-1 NA
TGTGCCAGCAGTGGGGGCAGCTTTGGCTACACCTTC CASSGGSFGYTF NA TRBJ1-2 TRBV2 NA
TGTGCCAGCAGTTTTGAAGGGTACTCCTACAATGAGCAGTTCTTC CASSFEGYSYNEQFF NA TRBJ2-1 TRBV27 NA
TGTGCCAGCAGGGGACTAGCGGACTCCTACGAGCAGTACTTC CASRGLADSYEQYF TRBD2 TRBJ2-7 TRBV27 NA
TGTGCCAGCAGTGAAGGCCCTACCCTGGCGGCCAAAAACATTCAGTACTTC CASSEGPTLAAKNIQYF NA TRBJ2-4 TRBV6-1 NA
TGTGCCAGTAGTAAAGGGTATTATCGGCCCGGGGAGCTGTTTTTT CASSKGYYRPGELFF NA TRBJ2-2 TRBV19 NA
TGTGCCAGCAGCGAGGGGGCTAGAACTGAAGCTTTCTTT CASSEGARTEAFF TRBD1 TRBJ1-1 TRBV7-2 NA
TGTGCCAGCAGCCCCCTTCCAACAGGAGGAAACACCATATATTTT CASSPLPTGGNTIYF NA TRBJ1-3 TRBV28 NA
TGTGCCAGCTTTTCTAGCGGGGAGGAGACCCAGTACTTC CASFSSGEETQYF TRBD2 TRBJ2-5 TRBV27 NA
TGTGCCAGCAGAATGGGCGATCAGCCCCAGCATTTT CASRMGDQPQHF NA TRBJ1-5 TRBV7-9 NA
TGTGCCAGCAGTGAAGCGTTGGGGAACTATGGCTACACCTTC CASSEALGNYGYTF NA TRBJ1-2 TRBV6-1 few
TGTGCCAGCAGTTTGGTTGCGGGTTCAACTGGCTACACCTTC CASSLVAGSTGYTF NA TRBJ1-2 TRBV27 NA
TGTGCCAGCAGCCAACACACCGGGGAGCTGTTTTTT CASSQHTGELFF NA TRBJ2-2 TRBV4-2 NA
TGTGCCAGCAGATTCACAGGGTCCTCCTACTACGAGCAGTACTTC CASRFTGSSYYEQYF NA TRBJ2-7 TRBV6-1 NA
TGTGCCAGCAGCGAAAAATACAATGAGCAGTTCTTC CASSEKYNEQFF NA TRBJ2-1 TRBV5-6 NA
TGTGCCAGCAGTTTAAGGGACAGGGGAATTAGCACCGGGGAGCTGTTTTTT CASSLRDRGISTGELFF TRBD1 TRBJ2-2 TRBV28 NA
TGTGCCAGCAGTGACCCTTCAGAGAACTCTGGGGCCAACGTCCTGACTTTC CASSDPSENSGANVLTF NA TRBJ2-6 TRBV27 NA
TGTGCCAGCAGTGAACAGGCCAAGAGCGAGCAGTACTTC CASSEQAKSEQYF NA TRBJ2-7 TRBV6-1 NA
TGTGCCAGCAGCGTAGTAAAAAAGGGAAATGAAGCTTTCTTT CASSVVKKGNEAFF NA TRBJ1-1 TRBV9 NA
TGTGCCAGCAGGTCGACAGGTTCCTATGGCTACACCTTC CASRSTGSYGYTF NA TRBJ1-2 TRBV5-6 NA